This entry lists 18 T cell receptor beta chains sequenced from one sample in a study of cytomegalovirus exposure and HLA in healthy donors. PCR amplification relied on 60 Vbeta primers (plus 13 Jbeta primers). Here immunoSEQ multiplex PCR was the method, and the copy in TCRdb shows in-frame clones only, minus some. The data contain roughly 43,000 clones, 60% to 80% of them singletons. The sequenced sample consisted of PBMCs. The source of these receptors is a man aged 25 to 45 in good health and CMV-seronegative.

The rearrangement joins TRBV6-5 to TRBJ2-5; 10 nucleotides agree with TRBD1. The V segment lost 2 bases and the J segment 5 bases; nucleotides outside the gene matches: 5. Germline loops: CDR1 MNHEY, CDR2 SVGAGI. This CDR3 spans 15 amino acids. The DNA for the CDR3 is TGTGCCAGCAGTTACCGGGACAGGGGCCAGGAGACCCAGTACTTC. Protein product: CASSYRDRGQETQYF.

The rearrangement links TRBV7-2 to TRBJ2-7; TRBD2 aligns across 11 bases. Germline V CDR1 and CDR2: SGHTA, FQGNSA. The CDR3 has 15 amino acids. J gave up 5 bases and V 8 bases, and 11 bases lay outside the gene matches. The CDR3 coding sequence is TGTGCCAGCGGTTCTATGGGTAGCGGGAGGGACGAGCAGTACTTC. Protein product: CASGSMGSGRDEQYF.

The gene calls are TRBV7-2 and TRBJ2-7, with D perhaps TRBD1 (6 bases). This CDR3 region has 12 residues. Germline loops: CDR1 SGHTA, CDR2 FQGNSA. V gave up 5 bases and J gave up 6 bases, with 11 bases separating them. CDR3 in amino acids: CASSEQGPEQYF. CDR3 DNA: TGTGCCAGCAGCGAACAGGGCCCCGAGCAGTACTTC.

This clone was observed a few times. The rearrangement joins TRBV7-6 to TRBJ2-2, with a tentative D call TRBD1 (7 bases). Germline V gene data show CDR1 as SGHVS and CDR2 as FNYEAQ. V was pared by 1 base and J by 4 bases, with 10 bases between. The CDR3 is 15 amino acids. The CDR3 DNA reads TGTGCCAGCAGCTTAGGACAGGGAGGCACCGGGGAGCTGTTTTTT. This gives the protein CASSLGQGGTGELFF.

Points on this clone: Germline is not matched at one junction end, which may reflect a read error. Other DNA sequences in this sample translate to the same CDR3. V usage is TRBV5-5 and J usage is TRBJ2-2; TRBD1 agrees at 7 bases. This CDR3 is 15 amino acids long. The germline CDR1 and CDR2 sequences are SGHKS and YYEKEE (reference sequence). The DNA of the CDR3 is TGCGCCAGCAGCTCCTCCGGGACAGAGACCGGGGAGCTGTTTTTT. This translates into CASSSSGTETGELFF.

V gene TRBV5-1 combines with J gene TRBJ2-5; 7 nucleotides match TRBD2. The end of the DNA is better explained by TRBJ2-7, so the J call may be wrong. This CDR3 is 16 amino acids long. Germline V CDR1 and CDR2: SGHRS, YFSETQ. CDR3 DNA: TGCGCCAGCAGCTTGGACTCCTACGCTAGCGGATACGAGCAGTACTTC. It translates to CASSLDSYASGYEQYF.

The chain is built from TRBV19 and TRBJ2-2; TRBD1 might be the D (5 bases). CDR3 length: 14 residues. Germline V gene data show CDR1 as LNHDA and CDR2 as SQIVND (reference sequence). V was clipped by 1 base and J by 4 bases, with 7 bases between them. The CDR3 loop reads CASSIVRGTGELFF. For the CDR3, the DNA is TGTGCCAGTAGTATAGTAAGGGGCACCGGGGAGCTGTTTTTT.

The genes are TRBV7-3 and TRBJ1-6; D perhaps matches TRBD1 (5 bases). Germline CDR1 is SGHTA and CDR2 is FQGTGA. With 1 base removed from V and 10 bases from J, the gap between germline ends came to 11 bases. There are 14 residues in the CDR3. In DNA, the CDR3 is TGTGCCAGCAGCTTAAGTTCGGGGGACTCACCCCTCCACTTT. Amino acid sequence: CASSLSSGDSPLHF.

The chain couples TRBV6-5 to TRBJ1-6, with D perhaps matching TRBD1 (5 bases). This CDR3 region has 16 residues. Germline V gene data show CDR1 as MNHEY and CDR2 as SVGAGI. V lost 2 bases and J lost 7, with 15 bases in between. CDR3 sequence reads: CASSYRSRGPNSPLHF. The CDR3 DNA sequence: TGTGCCAGCAGTTACAGGAGTAGGGGCCCCAATTCACCCCTCCACTTT.

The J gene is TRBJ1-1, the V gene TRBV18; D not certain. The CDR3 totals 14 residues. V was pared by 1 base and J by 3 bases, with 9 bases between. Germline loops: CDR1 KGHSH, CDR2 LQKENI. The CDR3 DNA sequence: TGTGCCAGCTCACCACTTTATCAGTACACTGAAGCTTTCTTT. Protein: CASSPLYQYTEAFF.

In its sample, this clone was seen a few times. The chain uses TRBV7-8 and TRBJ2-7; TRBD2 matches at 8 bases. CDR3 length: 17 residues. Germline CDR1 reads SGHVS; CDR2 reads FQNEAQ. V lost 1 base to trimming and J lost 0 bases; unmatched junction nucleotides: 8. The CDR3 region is CASSLGASGWSSYEQYF. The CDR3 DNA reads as TGTGCCAGCAGCTTAGGGGCTAGCGGGTGGAGCTCCTACGAGCAGTACTTC.

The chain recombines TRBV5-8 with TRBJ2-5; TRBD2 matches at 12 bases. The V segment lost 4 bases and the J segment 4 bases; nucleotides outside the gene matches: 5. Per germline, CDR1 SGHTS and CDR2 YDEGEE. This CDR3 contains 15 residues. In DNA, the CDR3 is TGTGCCAGCAGCCCGGGGACTAGCGGGTTAGAGACCCAGTACTTC. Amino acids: CASSPGTSGLETQYF.

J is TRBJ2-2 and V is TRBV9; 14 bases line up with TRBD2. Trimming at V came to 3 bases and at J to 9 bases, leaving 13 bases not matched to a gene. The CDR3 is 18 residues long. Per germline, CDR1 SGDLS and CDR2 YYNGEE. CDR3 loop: CASSALPGLAGASRELFF. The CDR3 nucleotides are TGTGCCAGCAGCGCACTCCCGGGACTAGCGGGGGCGAGCAGGGAGCTGTTTTTT.

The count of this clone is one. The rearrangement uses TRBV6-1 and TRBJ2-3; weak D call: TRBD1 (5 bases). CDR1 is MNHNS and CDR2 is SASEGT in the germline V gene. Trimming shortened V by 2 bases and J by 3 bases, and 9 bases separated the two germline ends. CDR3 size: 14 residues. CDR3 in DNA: TGTGCCAGCAGTGAAATACAGGAAACAGATACGCAGTATTTT. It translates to CASSEIQETDTQYF.

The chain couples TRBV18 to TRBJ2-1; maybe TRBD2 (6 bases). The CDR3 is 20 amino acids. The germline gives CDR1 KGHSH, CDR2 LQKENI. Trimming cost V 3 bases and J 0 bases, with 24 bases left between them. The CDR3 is CASSPRSGRGFPSSYNEQFF. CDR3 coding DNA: TGTGCCAGCTCACCCAGGTCCGGGAGAGGGTTCCCGAGCTCCTACAATGAGCAGTTCTTC.

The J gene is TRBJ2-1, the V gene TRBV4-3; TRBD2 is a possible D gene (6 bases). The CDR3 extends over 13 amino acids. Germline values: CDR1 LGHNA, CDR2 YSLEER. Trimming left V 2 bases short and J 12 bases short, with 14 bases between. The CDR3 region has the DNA TGCGCCAGCAGCCAACACGGGGGATTTGCGCAGTTCTTC. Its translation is CASSQHGGFAQFF.

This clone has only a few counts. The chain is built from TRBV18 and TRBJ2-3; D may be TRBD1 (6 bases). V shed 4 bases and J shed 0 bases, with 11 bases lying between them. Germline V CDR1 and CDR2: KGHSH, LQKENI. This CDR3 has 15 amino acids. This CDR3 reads CASSRWTASTDTQYF. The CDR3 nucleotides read TGTGCCAGCTCACGATGGACAGCTAGCACAGATACGCAGTATTTT.

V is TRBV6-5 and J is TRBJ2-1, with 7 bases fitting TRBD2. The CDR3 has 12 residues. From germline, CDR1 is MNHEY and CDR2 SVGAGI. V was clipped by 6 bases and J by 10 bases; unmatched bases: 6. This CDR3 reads CASRASGGEQFF. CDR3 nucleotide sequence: TGTGCCAGCAGGGCTAGCGGAGGCGAGCAGTTCTTC.